Listed below are T cell receptor beta chains from one sample, sequenced in a study of T cell responses to AZD1222 COVID-19 vaccine. Libraries were prepared by immunoSEQ multiplex PCR; TCRdb keeps only in-frame clonotypes and omits some of them. The sample yields some 150,000 clones, 92% seen once. This specimen was peripheral blood, taken 28 days after the second AZD1222 dose. These receptors all stem from an adult who received the AZD1222 COVID-19 vaccine. Each CDR3 is given with its conserved first and last residue. Fields, in order: CDR3 protein, CDR3 DNA, V gene, J gene, CDR3 length, D gene, clone size. D genes are given only for firm matches. Clone size is shown for a subset of rows, as once, few, many or a class of expanded clone.

CDR3: CASRQQGSGNTIYF
DNA: TGTGCCAGTAGGCAACAGGGCTCTGGAAACACCATATATTTT
V: TRBV19
J: TRBJ1-3
length: 14
D: -
size: -

CDR3: CASSYYGLGEQYF
DNA: TGTGCCAGCAGCTATTACGGGTTGGGCGAGCAGTACTTC
V: TRBV5-8
J: TRBJ2-7
length: 13
D: -
size: -

CDR3: CASRVSPGNTIYF
DNA: TGTGCCAGCAGGGTGAGCCCTGGAAACACCATATATTTT
V: TRBV21-1
J: TRBJ1-3
length: 13
D: -
size: once

CDR3: CASSEGLGGRLETQYF
DNA: TGTGCCAGCAGTGAAGGGCTGGGCGGGAGATTAGAGACCCAGTACTTC
V: TRBV2
J: TRBJ2-5
length: 16
D: TRBD2
size: -

CDR3: CASSYSIRGTEAFF
DNA: TGTGCCAGCAGTTACTCCATCAGGGGCACTGAAGCTTTCTTT
V: TRBV6-2/TRBV6-3
J: TRBJ1-1
length: 14
D: -
size: -

CDR3: CASSQKVRGGTGGPEAFF
DNA: TGTGCCAGCAGCCAGAAGGTGCGGGGTGGGACAGGGGGACCCGAAGCTTTCTTT
V: TRBV3-1/TRBV3-2
J: TRBJ1-1
length: 18
D: TRBD1
size: -

CDR3: CASSFREQGHEQFF
DNA: TGTGCCAGCAGCTTCCGGGAGCAGGGGCATGAGCAGTTCTTC
V: TRBV11-3
J: TRBJ2-1
length: 14
D: -
size: -

CDR3: CASSIGGWDRDNEQFF
DNA: TGTGCCAGTAGTATCGGGGGTTGGGACAGGGACAATGAGCAGTTCTTC
V: TRBV19
J: TRBJ2-1
length: 16
D: TRBD1
size: -

CDR3: CASRSPPPGGWTEAFF
DNA: TGTGCCAGCCGTTCGCCCCCACCAGGGGGCTGGACTGAAGCTTTCTTT
V: TRBV28
J: TRBJ1-1
length: 16
D: TRBD1
size: -

CDR3: CASSLSSGRYNEQFF
DNA: TGTGCCAGCAGCTTATCTAGCGGGAGATACAATGAGCAGTTCTTC
V: TRBV7-8
J: TRBJ2-1
length: 15
D: TRBD2
size: -